This T cell receptor beta chain emerged from a study of T-cell reconstitution after alpha-beta-depleted transplantation in children. Regarding the study as a whole: At one year after transplant, newly produced T cells mostly accounted for T-cell counts and diversity. Reports say that about two months after transplant, the alpha-beta T cells came out of several hundred graft clones that had expanded. Some patients showed high day-60 TCRbeta diversity, which derived from surviving recipient T cells and thymic progenitors.

Unique molecular identifiers were used in preparing the TCRbeta library. In TCRdb, the PCR reads were re-called with MiXCR into one record per CDR3 protein. The repertoire has about a million distinct CDR3 sequences, about 26% of them found once; the top ten carry 25% to 35%. CDR3 length: 12 residues. From germline, CDR1 is SQVTM and CDR2 ANQGSEA. Trimming took off 4 bases at V and 9 bases at J, with 13 bases between the two ends. This clonotype was found a few times. Its antigen is not known. Material: PBMCs, mostly from graft donor cells, obtained 360 days after TCRalphabeta/CD19-depleted stem cell transplant. The chain joins TRBV29-1 to TRBJ2-1; D unclear. The source is a boy less than two years old who had a stem cell transplant for SCID, so the T cells may come from the graft donor. The chain's CDR3 is CSVVTPHGEQFF. The CDR3 DNA follows: TGCAGCGTTGTCACTCCTCACGGTGAGCAGTTCTTC.